One sample yielded the 19 T cell receptor beta chains listed below, sequenced in a study of blood T cell repertoires in COVID-19. Repertoires were generated with immunoSEQ multiplex PCR, while TCRdb's copy carries only in-frame clones and drops some. The table shows over 70,000 clones, with 86% occurring only once. Input material: peripheral blood. These receptors all come from a human donor in a cohort sampled during active COVID-19.

The CDR3 loop is CASNRNRYGYTF. As DNA, the CDR3 is TGTGCCAGCAACAGGAACCGCTATGGCTACACCTTC. V is TRBV28 and J is TRBJ1-2; D may be TRBD1 (5 bases). V was shortened by 7 bases and J by 4 bases, with 10 bases between the two germline ends. The CDR3 has 12 amino acids. Germline assignment: CDR1 MDHEN and CDR2 SYDVKM.

This rearrangement joins TRBV9 to TRBJ1-1, with D maybe TRBD1 (5 bases). Trimming removed 4 bases from V and 3 bases from J, with 16 bases in between. The CDR3 extends over 15 amino acids. The V gene's germline CDR1 is SGDLS and CDR2 YYNGEE. The CDR3 loop reads CASSPHSWGDTEAFF. For the CDR3, the DNA is TGTGCCAGCAGCCCTCATTCGTGGGGGGACACTGAAGCTTTCTTT.

This chain joins TRBV14 and TRBJ2-2; 10 nucleotides agree with TRBD2. The CDR3 length is 17 residues. CDR1 and CDR2 (germline): SGHDN, FVKESK. The J segment lost 2 bases and the V segment lost 5 bases, leaving 8 bases of the junction unmatched. The CDR3, as DNA: TGTGCCAGCAGCTTTAGCGGGAGGTTACCAAACACCGGGGAGCTGTTTTTT. Translating it yields CASSFSGRLPNTGELFF.

This clone was seen a single time. This chain uses TRBV7-9 with TRBJ1-6; perhaps TRBD1 as D (5 bases). The germline V gene encodes CDR1 SEHNR and CDR2 FQNEAQ (reference sequence). Trimming stripped 3 bases from V and 6 bases from J, with 9 bases between. CDR3 size: 14 residues. CDR3 protein: CASSFLGGNSPLHF. In DNA form, the CDR3 reads TGTGCCAGCAGCTTTTTGGGGGGTAATTCACCCCTCCACTTT. Full variable domain (remainder filled in from reference TRBV7-9 and TRBJ1-6): DTGVSQNPRHKITKRGQNVTFRCDPISEHNRLYWYRQTLGQGPEFLTYFQNEAQLEKSRLLSDRFSAERPKGSFSTLEIQRTEQGDSAMYLCASSFLGGNSPLHFGNGTRLTVT.

This sequence joins TRBV7-9 and TRBJ2-1, with 9 bases aligning to TRBD2. Looked up from germline, CDR1 is SEHNR and CDR2 is FQNEAQ (reference sequence). The CDR3 loop spans 14 amino acids. V lost 10 bases to trimming and J lost 1 base; unmatched junction nucleotides: 5. CDR3 loop: CATKTSGSYNEQFF. The CDR3 DNA reads TGTGCCACTAAGACTAGCGGATCCTACAATGAGCAGTTCTTC.

This clone showed up just a few times. This chain links TRBV2 with TRBJ2-5; D gene unclear. Trimming removed 6 bases at V and 5 bases at J, with 4 bases between. The germline V gene has CDR1 SNHLY and CDR2 FYNNEI. There are 10 residues in the CDR3. CDR3 nucleotide sequence: TGTGCCAGCAGAGAGGAGACCCAGTACTTC. Translation: CASREETQYF.

CDR3 sequence reads: CASSFGTTNTGELFF. In DNA, the CDR3 is TGTGCCAGCAGTTTTGGGACTACGAACACCGGGGAGCTGTTTTTT. The chain has TRBV28 and TRBJ2-2, with 7 bases that match TRBD2. Looked up from germline, CDR1 is MDHEN and CDR2 is SYDVKM. The CDR3 length is 15 residues. J lost 0 bases, V lost 3 bases, and 1 base had no gene match. Full variable domain (remainder filled in from reference TRBV28 and TRBJ2-2): DVKVTQSSRYLVKRTGEKVFLECVQDMDHENMFWYRQDPGLGLRLIYFSYDVKMKEKGDIPEGYSVSREKKERFSLILESASTNQTSMYLCASSFGTTNTGELFFGEGSRLTVL.

The chain joins TRBV7-9 to TRBJ2-3, with TRBD1 matching 9 bases. The J segment lost 1 base and the V segment lost 5 bases, leaving 1 base of the junction unmatched. This CDR3 is built from 14 residues. CDR1 and CDR2 from the germline V gene are SEHNR and FQNEAQ (reference sequence). CDR3 nucleotide sequence: TGTGCCAGCAGCCGGGACAGGGGCACAGATACGCAGTATTTT. It codes for CASSRDRGTDTQYF.

V is TRBV29-1 and J is TRBJ1-1; D uncertain. The length of the CDR3 is 13 residues. Germline-derived CDR1 and CDR2 are SQVTM and ANQGSEA. V lost 7 bases and J lost 0, with 12 bases in between. The CDR3 bases are TGCAGCGCGGCAGGCTTCATGAACACTGAAGCTTTCTTT. Translating it yields CSAAGFMNTEAFF.

The genes are TRBV25-1 and TRBJ2-5; TRBD2 might be the D (6 bases). The germline V gene has CDR1 MGHDK and CDR2 SYGVNS. V gave up 6 bases and J gave up 5 bases, with 25 bases separating them. The CDR3 is 17 residues long. The chain's CDR3 is CASRSQNWGDLRETQYF. In DNA, the CDR3 is TGTGCCAGCAGGAGCCAGAACTGGGGGGATCTAAGGGAGACCCAGTACTTC.

The gene calls are TRBV18 and TRBJ2-3, with 13 bases lining up with TRBD2. With V trimmed by 4 bases and J by 8 bases, 6 bases remained unmatched. Per the germline V gene, CDR1 is KGHSH and CDR2 is LQKENI. The CDR3 is 15 residues long. DNA of the CDR3: TGTGCCAGCTCACAACTAGCGGGGGGGCCGGGTACGCAGTATTTT. It translates to CASSQLAGGPGTQYF.

This chain connects TRBV6-2 or TRBV6-3 to TRBJ2-3, with a tentative D call TRBD2 (5 bases). Germline lookup yields CDR1 MNHEY and CDR2 SVGEGT. Trimming cost V 3 bases and J 10 bases, with 17 bases left between them. CDR3 length: 14 residues. This chain's CDR3 is CASSYLTGYTAQYF. CDR3 nucleotides: TGTGCCAGCAGTTATCTAACGGGATATACGGCGCAGTATTTT.

This clone turned up a few times. The chain joins TRBV27 to TRBJ2-7, with D perhaps matching TRBD1 (6 bases). The germline V gene has CDR1 MNHEY and CDR2 SMNVEV (reference sequence). The V gene lost 5 bases and the J gene lost 3 bases, with 14 bases spanning the gap. The CDR3 spans 14 residues. For the CDR3, the DNA is TGTGCCAGCAGTCCCCGGGACACCGTCTACGAGCAGTACTTC. It yields the protein CASSPRDTVYEQYF.

The chain is built from TRBV6-5 and TRBJ2-5; D not certain. CDR3 size: 10 residues. The germline gives CDR1 MNHEY, CDR2 SVGAGI. Trimming removed 8 bases from V and 5 bases from J, with 6 bases in between. In DNA form, the CDR3 reads TGTGCCAGCGATCGGGAGACCCAGTACTTC. Translation: CASDRETQYF.

J is TRBJ2-2 and V is TRBV27; 7 bases fit TRBD1. CDR1 and CDR2 from the germline V gene are MNHEY and SMNVEV (reference sequence). Losses at the gene ends were 5 bases for V and 11 bases for J; bases not matched to a gene: 8. The CDR3 is made up of 13 amino acids. CDR3 loop: CASSTHRQGELFF. The CDR3 bases are TGTGCCAGCAGTACACACCGACAGGGCGAGCTGTTTTTT.

V and J are TRBV18 and TRBJ2-1; no firm D call. Germline lookup yields CDR1 KGHSH and CDR2 LQKENI. V was trimmed by 3 bases and J by 5 bases, leaving 17 bases between them. This CDR3 comprises 16 residues. The CDR3 DNA is TGTGCCAGCTCACCTCCTCGGGTGGCCAACGACAATGAGCAGTTCTTC. Its translation is CASSPPRVANDNEQFF.

This clone has more than one count but fewer than ten. The V call is TRBV4-1, the J call TRBJ2-7, with 8 bases aligning to TRBD2. In germline, CDR1 is MGHRA, CDR2 YSYEKL. Germline trimming cut 0 bases from V and 1 base from J; bases unmatched to any gene: 2. This CDR3 spans 15 amino acids. CDR3: CASSQDTSGSYEQYF. Here the CDR3 DNA reads TGCGCCAGCAGCCAAGATACTAGCGGATCCTACGAGCAGTACTTC.

V is TRBV20-1 and J is TRBJ2-7; D might be TRBD2 (6 bases). This CDR3 is 13 amino acids long. V lost 3 bases and J 0 bases, leaving 9 bases between the germline ends. Per germline, CDR1 DFQATT and CDR2 SNEGSKA (reference sequence). The chain's CDR3 is CSASERVSYEQYF. Here the CDR3 DNA reads TGCAGTGCTAGTGAGCGGGTCTCCTACGAGCAGTACTTC.

The chain has TRBV27 and TRBJ2-1; maybe TRBD1 (5 bases). The CDR3 spans 16 residues. Per germline, CDR1 MNHEY and CDR2 SMNVEV (reference sequence). The ends were cut back, 2 bases at V and 3 bases at J, with 14 bases in the middle. CDR3 residues: CASSLGRVGYYNEQFF. CDR3 nucleotides: TGTGCCAGCAGTTTAGGCAGGGTGGGATACTACAATGAGCAGTTCTTC.